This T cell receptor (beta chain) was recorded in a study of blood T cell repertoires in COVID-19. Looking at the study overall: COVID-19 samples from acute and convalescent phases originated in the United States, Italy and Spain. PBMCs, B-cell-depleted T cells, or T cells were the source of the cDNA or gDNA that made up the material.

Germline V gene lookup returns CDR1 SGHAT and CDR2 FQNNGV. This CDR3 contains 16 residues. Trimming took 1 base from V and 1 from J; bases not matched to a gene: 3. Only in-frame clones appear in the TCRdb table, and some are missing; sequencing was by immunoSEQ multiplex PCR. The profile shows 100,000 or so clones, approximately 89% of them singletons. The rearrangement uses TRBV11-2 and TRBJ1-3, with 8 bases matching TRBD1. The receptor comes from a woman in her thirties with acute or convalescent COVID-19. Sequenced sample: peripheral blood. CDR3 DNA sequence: TGTGCCAGCAGCTTAGGCCGGACAGGGTCTGGAAACACCATATATTTT. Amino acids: CASSLGRTGSGNTIYF.